This TCR beta chain was recovered during a study of blood T cell repertoires in COVID-19. The overall study: The United States, Italy and Spain provided the acute and convalescent COVID-19 samples.

The germline CDR1 and CDR2 sequences are SNHLY and FYNNEI. Unmatched junction bases numbered 3, after V lost 7 bases and J lost 0 bases. The CDR3 covers 13 residues. Seattle cases were enrolled at active infection and followed longitudinally. As originally analysed: Amplification of reference gene primers was used by the study to estimate nucleated cell counts. Profiling relied on immunoSEQ multiplex PCR, and the TCRdb table lists in-frame clones only, not all of them. For V, J and clone size, that table is used; D and trimming come from the DNA. The repertoire has under 450,000 clones, approximately 86% of them found once; the top ten carry around 7.5%.

The clonotype comes from a woman aged 55-70 years with COVID-19, enrolled during active disease. Sequences were obtained from peripheral blood. This rearrangement joins TRBV2 to TRBJ2-7; 7 nucleotides line up with TRBD1. DNA for the CDR3: TGTGCCAGCAAACGGGACAGCTCCTACGAGCAGTACTTC. The encoded protein is CASKRDSSYEQYF.